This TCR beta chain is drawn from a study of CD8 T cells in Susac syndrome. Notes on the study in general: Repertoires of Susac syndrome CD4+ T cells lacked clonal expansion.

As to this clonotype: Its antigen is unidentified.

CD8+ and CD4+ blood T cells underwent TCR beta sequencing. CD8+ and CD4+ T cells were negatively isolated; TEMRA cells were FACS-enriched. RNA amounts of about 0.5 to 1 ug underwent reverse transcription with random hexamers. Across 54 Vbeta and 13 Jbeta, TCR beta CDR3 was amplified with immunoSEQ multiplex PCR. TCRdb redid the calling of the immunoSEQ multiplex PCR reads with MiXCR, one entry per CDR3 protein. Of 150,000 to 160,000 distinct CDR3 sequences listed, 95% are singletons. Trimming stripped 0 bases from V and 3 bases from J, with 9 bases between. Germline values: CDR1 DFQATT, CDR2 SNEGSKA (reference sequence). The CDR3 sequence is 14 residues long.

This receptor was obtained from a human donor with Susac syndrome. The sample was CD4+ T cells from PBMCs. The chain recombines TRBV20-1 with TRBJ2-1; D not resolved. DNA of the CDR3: TGCAGTGCTAGAGATTCAGGCAGCTACAATGAGCAGTTCTTC. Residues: CSARDSGSYNEQFF.